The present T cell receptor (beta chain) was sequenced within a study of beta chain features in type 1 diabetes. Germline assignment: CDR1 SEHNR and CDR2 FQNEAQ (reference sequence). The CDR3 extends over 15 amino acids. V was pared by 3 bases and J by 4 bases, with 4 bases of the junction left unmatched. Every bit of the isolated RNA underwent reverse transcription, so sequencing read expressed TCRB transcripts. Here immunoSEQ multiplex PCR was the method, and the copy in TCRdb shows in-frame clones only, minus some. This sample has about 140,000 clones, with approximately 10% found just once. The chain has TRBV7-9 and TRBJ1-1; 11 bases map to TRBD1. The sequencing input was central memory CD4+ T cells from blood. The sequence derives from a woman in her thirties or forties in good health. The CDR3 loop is CASSFGTGGSTEAFF. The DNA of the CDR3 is TGTGCCAGCAGCTTCGGGACAGGGGGTAGCACTGAAGCTTTCTTT.